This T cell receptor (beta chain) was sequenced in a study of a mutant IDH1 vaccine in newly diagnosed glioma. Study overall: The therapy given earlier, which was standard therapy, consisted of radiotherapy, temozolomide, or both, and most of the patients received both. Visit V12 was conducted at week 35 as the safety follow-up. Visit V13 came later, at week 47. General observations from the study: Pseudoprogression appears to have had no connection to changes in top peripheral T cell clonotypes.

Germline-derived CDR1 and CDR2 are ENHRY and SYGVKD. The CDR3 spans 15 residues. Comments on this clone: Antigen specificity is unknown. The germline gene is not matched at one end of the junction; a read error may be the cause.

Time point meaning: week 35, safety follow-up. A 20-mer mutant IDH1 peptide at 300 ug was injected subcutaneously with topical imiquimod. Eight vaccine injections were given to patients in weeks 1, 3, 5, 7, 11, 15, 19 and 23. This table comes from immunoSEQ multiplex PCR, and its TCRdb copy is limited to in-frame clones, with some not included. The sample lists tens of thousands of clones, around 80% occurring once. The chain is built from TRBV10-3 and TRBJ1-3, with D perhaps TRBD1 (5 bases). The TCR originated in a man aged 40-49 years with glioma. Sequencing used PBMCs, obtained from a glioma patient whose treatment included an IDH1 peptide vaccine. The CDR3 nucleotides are TGTGCCATCAGGCCGCAGGGTGCACTTGGACACACCATATATTTT. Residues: CAIRPQGALGHTIYF.